A single sample is the source of the 28 T cell receptor beta chains below, sequenced in a study of blood T cell repertoires in COVID-19. Sequencing was performed with immunoSEQ multiplex PCR; in TCRdb, only in-frame clones are kept and a portion is missing. Among tens of thousands of clones listed, 79% were seen once. The sample taken for sequencing was peripheral blood. These TCRs come from a man in his 60s with acute or convalescent COVID-19.

The genes are TRBV7-2 and TRBJ1-3, with a tentative D call TRBD1 (5 bases). The germline V gene encodes CDR1 SGHTA and CDR2 FQGNSA. Deletions cut 1 base from V and 1 base from J, with 8 bases between. The CDR3 has 15 amino acids. The CDR3 region has the DNA TGTGCCAGCAGCTTAGGCAGGGCATCTGGAAACACCATATATTTT. Translation: CASSLGRASGNTIYF.

The CDR3 DNA sequence: TGTGCCAGCAGACAACAGGGGAGAGATTCACCCCTCCACTTT. Amino acids: CASRQQGRDSPLHF. The rearrangement uses TRBV7-3 and TRBJ1-6; TRBD1 agrees at 7 bases. The germline V gene encodes CDR1 SGHTA and CDR2 FQGTGA. V trimming: 6 bases; J trimming: 8 bases; junction bases outside the gene matches: 7. There are 14 residues in the CDR3.

This clone was detected only a few times. The chain employs TRBV21-1 and TRBJ2-7; the table names TRBD2, a call not compared with the DNA. TRBV21-1 has pseudogene status. The CDR3 is made up of 12 amino acids. Here the CDR3 DNA reads TGTGCCACCAGGGGTCCTCTTACGGGGCAGTACTTC. It translates to CATRGPLTGQYF.

The chain combines TRBV18 with TRBJ1-1; no reliable D call. Trimming removed 3 bases at V and 2 bases at J, with 7 bases between. The CDR3 is 13 residues long. From germline, CDR1 is KGHSH and CDR2 LQKENI. The CDR3 region is CASSPNSNTEAFF. In nucleotides, the CDR3 is TGTGCCAGCTCACCGAACTCTAACACTGAAGCTTTCTTT. Combining the CDR3 with reference TRBV18 and TRBJ1-1 gives the whole variable domain NAGVMQNPRHLVRRRGQEARLRCSPMKGHSHVYWYRQLPEEGLKFMVYLQKENIIDESGMPKERFSAEFPKEGPSILRIQQVVRGDSAAYFCASSPNSNTEAFFGQGTRLTVV.

The gene calls are TRBV19 and TRBJ1-2; weak D call: TRBD1 (5 bases). V lost 6 bases to trimming and J lost 1 base, with 18 bases between them. The CDR3 totals 16 residues. Germline V CDR1 and CDR2: LNHDA, SQIVND (reference sequence). In DNA, the CDR3 is TGTGCCAGTAGGGGATCTCTACGGGGACTTAACTATGGCTACACCTTC. Its protein is CASRGSLRGLNYGYTF.

V and J are TRBV29-1 and TRBJ1-5; D gene uncertain. The germline V gene has CDR1 SQVTM and CDR2 ANQGSEA. This CDR3 region has 13 residues. With 4 bases removed from V and 1 base from J, the gap between germline ends came to 8 bases. In DNA, the CDR3 is TGCAGCGTTGGATCCGGGAGCAATCAGCCCCAGCATTTT. Translating it yields CSVGSGSNQPQHF.

The rearrangement links TRBV25-1 to TRBJ1-4, with 7 bases aligning to TRBD1. Germline V gives CDR1 MGHDK, CDR2 SYGVNS. After removal of 3 bases from V and 5 bases from J, the junction contained 3 bases not matched to a gene. CDR3 length equals 14 residues. CDR3 sequence (DNA): TGTGCCAGCAGTGAGACAGGGAGGAATGAAAAACTGTTTTTT. The encoded protein is CASSETGRNEKLFF.

As for this clone: Other DNA sequences in the sample encode the same CDR3. The chain has TRBV6-2 or TRBV6-3 and TRBJ2-3; a possible D gene is TRBD2 (6 bases). The CDR3 has 14 amino acids. Germline V gives CDR1 MNHEY, CDR2 SVGEGT. The germline V and J ends were trimmed by 6 bases and 0 bases, with 10 bases remaining between them. CDR3 in amino acids: CASSFGTSTDTQYF. The CDR3, as DNA: TGTGCCAGCAGCTTCGGGACTAGCACAGATACGCAGTATTTT.

The gene calls are TRBV5-1 and TRBJ2-1; 7 positions match TRBD2. Trimming took 1 base from V and 8 from J; bases not matched to a gene: 9. In germline, CDR1 is SGHRS, CDR2 YFSETQ. The CDR3 is 15 residues long. This chain's CDR3 is CASSLMGEGRDEQFF. The CDR3 coding sequence is TGCGCCAGCAGCTTGATGGGGGAGGGCCGAGATGAGCAGTTCTTC.

The chain links TRBV10-3 to TRBJ2-1; 7 nucleotides agree with TRBD1. The CDR3 totals 18 residues. CDR1 and CDR2 from the germline V gene are ENHRY and SYGVKD. With 3 bases clipped from V and 9 bases from J, the junction kept 20 bases outside the gene matches. CDR3 region: CAISERRQGGPLYGEQFF. The CDR3 region has the DNA TGTGCCATCAGTGAACGTCGACAGGGCGGGCCCCTATACGGTGAGCAGTTCTTC.

The chain employs TRBV7-9 and TRBJ1-5; D gene ambiguous. V lost 4 bases to trimming and J lost 4 bases, with 26 bases between them. CDR3 length: 19 amino acids. Germline CDR1 reads SEHNR; CDR2 reads FQNEAQ (reference sequence). CDR3 amino acids: CASSSGNPGAVEVNQPQHF. The CDR3 bases are TGTGCCAGCAGCTCCGGAAACCCTGGAGCGGTCGAGGTAAATCAGCCCCAGCATTTT.

This chain connects TRBV9 to TRBJ2-1, with 7 nucleotides matching TRBD2. The germline gives CDR1 SGDLS, CDR2 YYNGEE. The CDR3 spans 16 residues. Trimming cost V 5 bases and J 6 bases; bases outside gene matches: 14. CDR3 bases: TGTGCCAGCAGACCCCCTAGCGGTCGTTTCACCAATGAGCAGTTCTTC. Its translation is CASRPPSGRFTNEQFF.

The chain's CDR3 is CASSAAGGSGQFF. The CDR3 nucleotides are TGTGCCAGCAGCGCAGCAGGGGGCTCTGGGCAGTTCTTC. This chain connects TRBV9 to TRBJ2-1; TRBD1 matches at 8 bases. This CDR3 has 13 amino acids. Germline CDR1 and CDR2: SGDLS and YYNGEE. The V segment lost 3 bases and the J segment 12 bases; nucleotides outside the gene matches: 8. Supplemented by reference TRBV9 and TRBJ2-1, the full variable domain reads DSGVTQTPKHLITATGQRVTLRCSPRSGDLSVYWYQQSLDQGLQFLIQYYNGEERAKGNILERFSAQQFPDLHSELNLSSLELGDSALYFCASSAAGGSGQFFGPGTRLTVL.

Turning to this clone: Because the CDR3's place on the DNA is in doubt, the DNA is left out and the CDR3 is given as listed by TCRdb. This chain links TRBV30 with TRBJ2-3; no check of the table's D call, TRBD2, against the DNA was made. The CDR3 comprises 12 residues, both ends counted. Germline assignment: CDR1 GTSNPN and CDR2 SVGIG (reference sequence). The CDR3 loop reads CAWVGSGSLAYF.

This clone was detected only a few times. V and J are TRBV2 and TRBJ2-7; TRBD2 agrees at 8 bases. The CDR3 spans 16 residues. J lost 3 bases, V lost 2 bases, and 9 bases had no gene match. CDR1 SNHLY and CDR2 FYNNEI come from the germline V gene. In DNA, the CDR3 is TGTGCCAGCAGTGAATGGTTTAGCGGGACCAACTACGAGCAGTACTTC. It encodes CASSEWFSGTNYEQYF. The variable domain in full, completed from reference TRBV2 and TRBJ2-7, reads EPEVTQTPSHQVTQMGQEVILRCVPISNHLYFYWYRQILGQKVEFLVSFYNNEISEKSEIFDDQFSVERPDGSNFTLKIRSTKLEDSAMYFCASSEWFSGTNYEQYFGPGTRLTVT.

J is TRBJ1-6 and V is TRBV3-1 (or the pseudogene TRBV3-2); D remains ambiguous. Trimming left V 3 bases short and J 9 bases short, with 9 bases between. Germline V CDR1 and CDR2: LGHDT, YNNKEL (reference sequence). The CDR3 runs 13 residues. CDR3 protein: CASSQISSSPLHF. DNA for the CDR3: TGTGCCAGCAGCCAGATTTCGAGTTCACCCCTCCACTTT.

The chain couples TRBV2 to TRBJ2-2, with D possibly matching TRBD2 (6 bases). CDR3 size: 16 residues. CDR1 and CDR2 (germline): SNHLY, FYNNEI. Between the trimmed V and J ends, which lost 8 bases and 5 bases, there was a span of 21 bases. The CDR3 DNA follows: TGTGCCAGCGGAGGGAGTGAGGGAGAAGTTACCGGGGAGCTGTTTTTT. It is translated as CASGGSEGEVTGELFF.

This clone occurred once. The CDR3, as DNA: TGTGCCAGTACTCTTTACAATGAGCAGTTCTTC. Translated, it gives CASTLYNEQFF. The rearrangement links TRBV19 to TRBJ2-1; D not resolved. Trimming shortened V by 7 bases and J by 4 bases, and 5 bases separated the two germline ends. CDR3 length: 11 amino acids. Per germline, CDR1 LNHDA and CDR2 SQIVND (reference sequence).

The chain uses TRBV5-5 and TRBJ2-3; D unclear. The CDR3 runs 14 residues. Germline V CDR1 and CDR2: SGHKS, YYEKEE (reference sequence). V lost 0 bases, J lost 0 bases, and 5 bases lay in between. The chain's CDR3 is CASSLGASTDTQYF. The CDR3 nucleotides read TGTGCCAGCAGCTTGGGAGCTAGCACAGATACGCAGTATTTT.

This clone came up a few times. The chain employs TRBV4-2 and TRBJ2-7; 13 bases agree with TRBD2. J gave up 0 bases and V 5 bases, and 7 bases lay outside the gene matches. The germline V gene has CDR1 LGHNA and CDR2 YNFKEQ. The CDR3 is made up of 17 amino acids. As DNA, the CDR3 is TGTGCCAGCAGCGTAGGGACTAGCGGGACCCCCTCCTACGAGCAGTACTTC. This translates into CASSVGTSGTPSYEQYF.

The V gene is TRBV19, the J gene TRBJ2-1; 10 positions agree with TRBD2. The CDR3 has 14 amino acids. Germline V CDR1 and CDR2: LNHDA, SQIVND (reference sequence). Unmatched junction bases numbered 7, after V lost 6 bases and J lost 8 bases. The CDR3 DNA reads as TGTGCCAGTAGGATACTAGCGGGGTGGGATGAGCAGTTCTTC. This gives the protein CASRILAGWDEQFF.

This sequence joins TRBV19 and TRBJ1-1, with unresolved D. Between the trimmed V and J ends, which lost 5 bases and 4 bases, there was a span of 8 bases. The length of the CDR3 is 12 residues. Germline CDR1 reads LNHDA; CDR2 reads SQIVND (reference sequence). Written as DNA, the CDR3 is TGTGCCAGTAGTTTACAATTCACTGAAGCTTTCTTT. Its protein product is CASSLQFTEAFF.

V and J are TRBV5-6 and TRBJ1-6, with D perhaps TRBD1 (6 bases). The CDR3 contains 16 residues. V shed 5 bases and J shed 8 bases, with 20 bases lying between them. The germline CDR1 and CDR2 sequences are SGHDT and YYEEEE. The CDR3 nucleotides are TGTGCCAGCAGTCGATACATCCAGGGGATGGATTCACCCCTCCACTTT. This codes for CASSRYIQGMDSPLHF. Based on the CDR3 plus reference TRBV5-6 and TRBJ1-6, the full variable domain is DAGVTQSPTHLIKTRGQQVTLRCSPKSGHDTVSWYQQALGQGPQFIFQYYEEEERQRGNFPDRFSGHQFPNYSSELNVNALLLGDSALYLCASSRYIQGMDSPLHFGNGTRLTVT.

The rearrangement joins TRBV24-1 to TRBJ2-1; D possibly corresponds to TRBD1 (5 bases). Trimming removed 3 bases at V and 5 bases at J, with 19 bases between. CDR1 and CDR2 from the germline V gene are KGHDR and SFDVKD. CDR3 length: 17 residues. The CDR3 nucleotides read TGTGCCACCAGTGATAGCTCAGGGATCCTCGTGCACAATGAGCAGTTCTTC. It translates to CATSDSSGILVHNEQFF.

The sample holds one count of this clone. The rearrangement joins TRBV3-1 (or the pseudogene TRBV3-2) to TRBJ1-1, with no clear D. The CDR3 spans 15 residues. The germline gives CDR1 LGHDT, CDR2 YNNKEL (reference sequence). Trimming shortened V by 1 base and J by 2 bases, and 11 bases separated the two germline ends. CDR3 sequence reads: CASSQVGGFNTEAFF. In DNA, the CDR3 is TGTGCCAGCAGCCAAGTGGGAGGCTTTAACACTGAAGCTTTCTTT.

The J gene is TRBJ2-1, the V gene TRBV24-1; D ambiguous. This CDR3 spans 16 amino acids. V gave up 4 bases and J gave up 0 bases, with 12 bases separating them. Per the germline V gene, CDR1 is KGHDR and CDR2 is SFDVKD. The CDR3 sequence: CATSEMLSSSYNEQFF. The CDR3, as DNA: TGTGCCACCAGTGAGATGCTATCGAGCTCCTACAATGAGCAGTTCTTC.

V and J are TRBV5-1 and TRBJ1-2, with D possibly matching TRBD1 (5 bases). Germline V CDR1 and CDR2: SGHRS, YFSETQ. Trimming removed 7 bases at V and 4 bases at J, with 14 bases between. This CDR3 spans 13 amino acids. In nucleotides, the CDR3 is TGCGCCAGCCGTCAGGGTTTTCGCTATGGCTACACCTTC. Its protein is CASRQGFRYGYTF.

The chain has TRBV18 and TRBJ2-7, with D possibly being TRBD2 (6 bases). The CDR3 consists of 16 residues. V lost 5 bases, J lost 0 bases, and 17 bases lay in between. Germline CDR1 and CDR2: KGHSH and LQKENI. The CDR3 reads CASSTVGREDSYEQYF. The CDR3 nucleotides read TGTGCCAGCTCAACCGTGGGTAGGGAGGACTCCTACGAGCAGTACTTC. Variable domain in full (rest from reference TRBV18 and TRBJ2-7): NAGVMQNPRHLVRRRGQEARLRCSPMKGHSHVYWYRQLPEEGLKFMVYLQKENIIDESGMPKERFSAEFPKEGPSILRIQQVVRGDSAAYFCASSTVGREDSYEQYFGPGTRLTVT.